Reported below is one TCR beta chain. These data are taken from a study of blood T cell repertoires in COVID-19. Authors' processing steps: Amplifying reference gene primers gave estimates of nucleated cell counts. The table came from immunoSEQ multiplex PCR; TCRdb's copy has only in-frame clones and leaves some out. V, J and clone size are those of that table, while D and trimming were read from the DNA. The sample has roughly 80,000 clones; around 84% are singletons. V was clipped by 6 bases and J by 7 bases; unmatched bases: 13. The germline gives CDR1 SNHLY, CDR2 FYNNEI. CDR3 length: 16 residues. This receptor was identified in a human donor in a cohort sampled during active COVID-19. The sample taken for sequencing was peripheral blood. This chain joins TRBV2 and TRBJ2-2; 8 nucleotides agree with TRBD2. The CDR3 reads CASSSVSGSLGGELFF. The CDR3 DNA is TGTGCCAGCAGCAGCGTCAGCGGGAGTTTGGGCGGGGAGCTGTTTTTT.